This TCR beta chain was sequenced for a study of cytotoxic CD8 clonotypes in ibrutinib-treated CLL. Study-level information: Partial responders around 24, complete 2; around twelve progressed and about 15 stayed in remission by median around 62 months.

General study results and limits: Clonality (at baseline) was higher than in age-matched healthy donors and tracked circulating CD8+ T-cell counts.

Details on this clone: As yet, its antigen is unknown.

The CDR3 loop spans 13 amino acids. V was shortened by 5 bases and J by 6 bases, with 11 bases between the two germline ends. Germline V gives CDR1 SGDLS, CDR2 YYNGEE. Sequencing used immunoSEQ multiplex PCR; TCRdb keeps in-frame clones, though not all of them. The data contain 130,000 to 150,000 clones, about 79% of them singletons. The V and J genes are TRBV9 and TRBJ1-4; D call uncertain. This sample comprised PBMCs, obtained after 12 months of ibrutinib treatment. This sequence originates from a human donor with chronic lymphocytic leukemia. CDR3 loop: CASRRQEDEKLFF. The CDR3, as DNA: TGTGCCAGCAGACGGCAGGAGGATGAAAAACTGTTTTTT.